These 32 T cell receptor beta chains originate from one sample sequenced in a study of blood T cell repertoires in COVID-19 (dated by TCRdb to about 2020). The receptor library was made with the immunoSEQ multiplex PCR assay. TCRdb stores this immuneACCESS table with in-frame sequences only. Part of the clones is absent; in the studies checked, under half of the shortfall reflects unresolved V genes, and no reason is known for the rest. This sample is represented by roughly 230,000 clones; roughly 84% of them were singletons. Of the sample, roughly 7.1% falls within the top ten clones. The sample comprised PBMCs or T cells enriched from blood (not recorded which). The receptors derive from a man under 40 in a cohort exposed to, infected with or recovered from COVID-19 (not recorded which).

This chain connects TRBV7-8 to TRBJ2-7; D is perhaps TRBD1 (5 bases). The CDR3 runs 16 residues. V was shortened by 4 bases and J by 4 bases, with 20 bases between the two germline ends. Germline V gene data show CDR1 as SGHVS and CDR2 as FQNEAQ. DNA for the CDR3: TGTGCCAGCAGCTCGTATCAGGGCCCGTTTGTATACGAGCAGTACTTC. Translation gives CASSSYQGPFVYEQYF. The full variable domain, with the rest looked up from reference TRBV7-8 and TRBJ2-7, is GAGVSQSPRYKVAKRGQDVALRCDPISGHVSLFWYQQALGQGPEFLTYFQNEAQLDKSGLPSDRFFAERPEGSVSTLKIQRTQQEDSAVYLCASSSYQGPFVYEQYFGPGTRLTVT.

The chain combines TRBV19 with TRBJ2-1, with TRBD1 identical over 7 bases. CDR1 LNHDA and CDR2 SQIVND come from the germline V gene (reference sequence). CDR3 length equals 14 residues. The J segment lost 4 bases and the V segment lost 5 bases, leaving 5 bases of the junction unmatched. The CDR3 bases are TGTGCCAGTAGTCGGGACAGCTTGTACAATGAGCAGTTCTTC. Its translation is CASSRDSLYNEQFF.

This chain's CDR3 is CASRSGTPYEQYF. CDR3 sequence (DNA): TGTGCCAGCAGATCCGGGACACCCTACGAGCAGTACTTC. This chain connects TRBV27 to TRBJ2-7; possibly TRBD1 for D (6 bases). From germline, CDR1 is MNHEY and CDR2 SMNVEV (reference sequence). Trimming left V 6 bases short and J 2 bases short, with 11 bases between. The length of the CDR3 is 13 residues.

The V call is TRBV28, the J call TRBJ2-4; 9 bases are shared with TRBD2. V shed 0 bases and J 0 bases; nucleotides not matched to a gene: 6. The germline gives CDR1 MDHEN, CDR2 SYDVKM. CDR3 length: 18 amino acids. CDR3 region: CASSLWSSGVLAKNIQYF. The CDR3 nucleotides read TGTGCCAGCAGTTTATGGTCTAGCGGGGTTCTAGCCAAAAACATTCAGTACTTC.

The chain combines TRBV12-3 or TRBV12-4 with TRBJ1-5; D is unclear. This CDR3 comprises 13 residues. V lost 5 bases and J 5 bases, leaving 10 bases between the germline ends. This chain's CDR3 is CASSRGAYQPQHF. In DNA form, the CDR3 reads TGTGCCAGCAGTCGGGGTGCCTATCAGCCCCAGCATTTT.

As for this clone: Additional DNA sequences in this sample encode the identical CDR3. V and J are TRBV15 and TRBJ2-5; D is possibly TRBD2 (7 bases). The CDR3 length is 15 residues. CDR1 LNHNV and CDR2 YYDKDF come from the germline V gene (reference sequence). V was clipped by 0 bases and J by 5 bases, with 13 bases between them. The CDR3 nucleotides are TGTGCCACCAGCAGAGATAGGGGGGGCGGTGAGACCCAGTACTTC. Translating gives CATSRDRGGGETQYF.

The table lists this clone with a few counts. CDR3: CASRTTGSEQYF. The CDR3, as DNA: TGTGCCAGCAGAACAACAGGGTCCGAGCAGTACTTC. V is TRBV11-2 and J is TRBJ2-7; D may be TRBD1 (6 bases). Trimming stripped 6 bases from V and 6 bases from J, with 12 bases between. From germline, CDR1 is SGHAT and CDR2 FQNNGV. The CDR3 runs 12 residues.

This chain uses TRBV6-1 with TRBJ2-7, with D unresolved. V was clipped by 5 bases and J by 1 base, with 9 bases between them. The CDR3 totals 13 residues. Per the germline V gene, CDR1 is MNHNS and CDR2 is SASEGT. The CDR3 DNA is TGTGCCAGCAGTTCAACCAGGTCCTACGAGCAGTACTTC. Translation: CASSSTRSYEQYF.

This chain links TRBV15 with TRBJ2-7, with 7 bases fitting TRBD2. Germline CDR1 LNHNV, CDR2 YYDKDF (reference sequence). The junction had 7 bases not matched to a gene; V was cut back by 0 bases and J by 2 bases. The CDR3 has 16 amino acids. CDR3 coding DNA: TGTGCCACCAGCAGAGATGATTCTAGCGGCCCCTACGAGCAGTACTTC. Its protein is CATSRDDSSGPYEQYF.

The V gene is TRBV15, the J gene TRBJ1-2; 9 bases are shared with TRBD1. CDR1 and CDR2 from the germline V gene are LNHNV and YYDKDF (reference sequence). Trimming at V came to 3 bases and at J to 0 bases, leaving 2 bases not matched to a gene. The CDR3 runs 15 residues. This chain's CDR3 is CATSRGTGSNYGYTF. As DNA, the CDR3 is TGTGCCACCAGCAGGGGGACAGGGTCTAACTATGGCTACACCTTC.

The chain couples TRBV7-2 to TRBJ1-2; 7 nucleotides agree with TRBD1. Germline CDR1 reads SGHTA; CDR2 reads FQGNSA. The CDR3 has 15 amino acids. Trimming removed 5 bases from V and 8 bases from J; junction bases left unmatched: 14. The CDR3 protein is CASSLQRDSQWGYTF. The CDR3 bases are TGTGCCAGCAGCCTACAAAGGGACAGCCAGTGGGGCTACACCTTC.

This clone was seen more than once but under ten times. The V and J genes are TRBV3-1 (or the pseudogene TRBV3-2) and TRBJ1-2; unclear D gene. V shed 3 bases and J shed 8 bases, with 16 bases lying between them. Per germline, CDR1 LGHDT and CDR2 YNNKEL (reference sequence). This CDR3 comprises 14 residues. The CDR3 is CASSQIADKVGYTF. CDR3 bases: TGTGCCAGCAGCCAGATCGCTGACAAAGTAGGCTACACCTTC.

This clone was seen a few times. CDR3 bases: TGTGCCAGCAGCTTAAACGGACACCTCATCGGGCCTAATTCACCCCTCCACTTT. It specifies CASSLNGHLIGPNSPLHF. The rearrangement joins TRBV11-2 to TRBJ1-6, with D possibly being TRBD1 (5 bases). V lost 2 bases, J lost 6 bases, and 20 bases lay in between. The CDR3 contains 18 residues. Germline V lookup: CDR1 SGHAT, CDR2 FQNNGV.

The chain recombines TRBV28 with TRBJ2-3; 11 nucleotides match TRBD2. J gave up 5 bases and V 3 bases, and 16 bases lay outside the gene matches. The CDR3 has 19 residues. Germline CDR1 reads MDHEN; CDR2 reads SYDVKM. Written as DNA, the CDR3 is TGTGCCAGCAGTTTCGGATTTATCACACTAGCGGGAGAGGAAGATACGCAGTATTTT. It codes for CASSFGFITLAGEEDTQYF.

The CDR3 spells CASSPGGPHSNQPQHF. CDR3 bases: TGTGCCAGCTCACCGGGAGGGCCGCATAGCAATCAGCCCCAGCATTTT. This chain links TRBV18 with TRBJ1-5; D not certain. Germline values: CDR1 KGHSH, CDR2 LQKENI. The CDR3 runs to 16 residues. Trimming pared 3 bases from V and 0 bases from J, leaving 12 bases between.

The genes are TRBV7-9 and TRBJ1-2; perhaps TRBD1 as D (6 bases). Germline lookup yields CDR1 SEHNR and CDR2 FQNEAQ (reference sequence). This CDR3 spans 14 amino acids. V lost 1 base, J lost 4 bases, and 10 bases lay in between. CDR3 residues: CASSLGEGGYGYTF. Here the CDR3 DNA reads TGTGCCAGCAGCTTAGGGGAAGGGGGCTATGGCTACACCTTC.

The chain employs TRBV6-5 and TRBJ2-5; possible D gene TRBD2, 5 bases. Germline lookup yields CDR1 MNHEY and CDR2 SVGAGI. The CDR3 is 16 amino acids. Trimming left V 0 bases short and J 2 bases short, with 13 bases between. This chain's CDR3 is CASSYSAAELQETQYF. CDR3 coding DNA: TGTGCCAGCAGTTACTCGGCAGCGGAACTACAAGAGACCCAGTACTTC.

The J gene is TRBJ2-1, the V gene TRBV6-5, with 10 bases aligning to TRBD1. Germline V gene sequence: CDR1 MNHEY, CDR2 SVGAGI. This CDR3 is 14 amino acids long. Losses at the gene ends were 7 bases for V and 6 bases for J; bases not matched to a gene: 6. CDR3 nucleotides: TGTGCCAGCAAGGGGACAGGGGACCCCAATGAGCAGTTCTTC. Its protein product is CASKGTGDPNEQFF.

In DNA, the CDR3 is TGCAGCGTAACAGGAGGGGTTGGCTACACCTTC. Translating it yields CSVTGGVGYTF. V usage is TRBV29-1 and J usage is TRBJ1-2; possibly TRBD1 for D (5 bases). The V gene lost 6 bases and the J gene lost 7 bases, with 12 bases spanning the gap. Germline values: CDR1 SQVTM, CDR2 ANQGSEA. The CDR3 sequence is 11 residues long. Together with reference TRBV29-1 and TRBJ1-2, the CDR3 gives the full variable domain: SAVISQKPSRDICQRGTSLTIQCQVDSQVTMMFWYRQQPGQSLTLIATANQGSEATYESGFVIDKFPISRPNLTFSTLTVSNMSPEDSSIYLCSVTGGVGYTFGSGTRLTVV.

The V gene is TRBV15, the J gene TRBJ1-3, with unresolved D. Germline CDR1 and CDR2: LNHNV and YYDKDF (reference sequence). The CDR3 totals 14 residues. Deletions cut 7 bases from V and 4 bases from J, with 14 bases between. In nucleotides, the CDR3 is TGTGCCACCACAGGCCCTACGTCCGGAAACACCATATATTTT. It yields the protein CATTGPTSGNTIYF. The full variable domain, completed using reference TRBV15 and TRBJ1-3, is DAMVIQNPRYQVTQFGKPVTLSCSQTLNHNVMYWYQQKSSQAPKLLFHYYDKDFNNEADTPDNFQSRRPNTSFCFLDIRSPGLGDTAMYLCATTGPTSGNTIYFGEGSWLTVV.

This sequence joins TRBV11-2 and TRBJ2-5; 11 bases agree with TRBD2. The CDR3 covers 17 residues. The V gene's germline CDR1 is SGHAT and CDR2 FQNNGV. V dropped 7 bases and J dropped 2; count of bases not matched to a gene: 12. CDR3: CASTKKYGTSGQETQYF. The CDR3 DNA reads TGTGCCAGCACCAAGAAGTACGGGACTAGCGGACAAGAGACCCAGTACTTC.

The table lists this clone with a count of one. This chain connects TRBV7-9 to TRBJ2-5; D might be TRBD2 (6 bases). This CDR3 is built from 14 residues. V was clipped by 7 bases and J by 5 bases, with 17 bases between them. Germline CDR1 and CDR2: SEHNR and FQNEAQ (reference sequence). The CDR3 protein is CASTKPTGVETQYF. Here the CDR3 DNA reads TGTGCCAGCACCAAACCTACGGGGGTTGAGACCCAGTACTTC.

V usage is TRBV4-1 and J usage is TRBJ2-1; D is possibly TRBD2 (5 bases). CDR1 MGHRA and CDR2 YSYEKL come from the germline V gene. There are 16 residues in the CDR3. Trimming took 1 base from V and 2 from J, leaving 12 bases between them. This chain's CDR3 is CASSQAPGITYNEQFF. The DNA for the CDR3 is TGCGCCAGCAGCCAAGCTCCGGGAATAACCTACAATGAGCAGTTCTTC.

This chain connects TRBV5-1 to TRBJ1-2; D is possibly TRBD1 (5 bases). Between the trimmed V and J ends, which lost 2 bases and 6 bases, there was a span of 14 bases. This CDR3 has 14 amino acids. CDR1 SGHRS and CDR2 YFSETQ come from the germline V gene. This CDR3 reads CASSFGGDVNGYTF. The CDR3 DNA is TGCGCCAGCAGCTTCGGAGGGGATGTTAATGGCTACACCTTC. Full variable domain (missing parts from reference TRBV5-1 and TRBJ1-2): KAGVTQTPRYLIKTRGQQVTLSCSPISGHRSVSWYQQTPGQGLQFLFEYFSETQRNKGNFPGRFSGRQFSNSRSEMNVSTLELGDSALYLCASSFGGDVNGYTFGSGTRLTVV.

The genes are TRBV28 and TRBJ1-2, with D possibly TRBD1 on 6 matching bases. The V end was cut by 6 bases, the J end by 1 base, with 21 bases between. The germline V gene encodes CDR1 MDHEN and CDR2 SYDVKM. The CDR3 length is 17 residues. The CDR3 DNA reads TGTGCCAGCAGCAGCTCATCAGGGGCAGTAGATAACTATGGCTACACCTTC. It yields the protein CASSSSSGAVDNYGYTF.

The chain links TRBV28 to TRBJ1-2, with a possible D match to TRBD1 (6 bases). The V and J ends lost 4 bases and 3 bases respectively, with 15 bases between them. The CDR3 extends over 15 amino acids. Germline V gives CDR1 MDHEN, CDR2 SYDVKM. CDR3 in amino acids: CASSSLQGMDYGYTF. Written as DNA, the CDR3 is TGTGCCAGCAGTTCCCTACAGGGTATGGACTATGGCTACACCTTC.

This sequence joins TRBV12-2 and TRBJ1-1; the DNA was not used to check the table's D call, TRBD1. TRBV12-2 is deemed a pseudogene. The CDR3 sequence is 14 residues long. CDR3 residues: CASRLVGLCTEAFF. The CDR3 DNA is TGTGCAAGTCGCTTAGTTGGCCTGTGCACTGAAGCTTTCTTT.

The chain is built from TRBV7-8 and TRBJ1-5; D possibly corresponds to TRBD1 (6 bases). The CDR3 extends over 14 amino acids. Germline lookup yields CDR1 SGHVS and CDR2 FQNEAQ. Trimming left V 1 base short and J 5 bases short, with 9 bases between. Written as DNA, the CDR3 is TGTGCCAGCAGCTTAGGGCAGGGGCATCAGCCCCAGCATTTT. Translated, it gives CASSLGQGHQPQHF.

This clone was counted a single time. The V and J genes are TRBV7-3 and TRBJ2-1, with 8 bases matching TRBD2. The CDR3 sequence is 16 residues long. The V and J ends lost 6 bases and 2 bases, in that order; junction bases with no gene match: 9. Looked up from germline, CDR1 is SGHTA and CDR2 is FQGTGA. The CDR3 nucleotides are TGTGCCAGCAGTCCGGTTAGCGGGGCGACCTACAATGAGCAGTTCTTC. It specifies CASSPVSGATYNEQFF.

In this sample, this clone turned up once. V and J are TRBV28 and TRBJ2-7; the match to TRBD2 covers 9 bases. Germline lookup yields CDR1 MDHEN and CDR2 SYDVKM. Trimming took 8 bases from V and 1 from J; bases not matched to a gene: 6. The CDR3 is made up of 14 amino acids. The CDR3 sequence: CASGNSGSSYEQYF. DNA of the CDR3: TGTGCCAGCGGAAATAGCGGGAGTTCCTACGAGCAGTACTTC.

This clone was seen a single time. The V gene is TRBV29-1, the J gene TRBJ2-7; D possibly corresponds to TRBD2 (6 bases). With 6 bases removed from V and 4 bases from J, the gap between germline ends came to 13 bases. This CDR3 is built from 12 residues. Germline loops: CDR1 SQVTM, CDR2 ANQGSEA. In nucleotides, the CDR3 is TGCAGCGTCGCGGAGGGGAGATACGAGCAGTACTTC. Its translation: CSVAEGRYEQYF.

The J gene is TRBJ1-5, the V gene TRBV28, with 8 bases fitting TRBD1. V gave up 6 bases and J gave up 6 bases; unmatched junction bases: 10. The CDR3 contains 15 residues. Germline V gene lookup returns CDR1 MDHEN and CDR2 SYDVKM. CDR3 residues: CASSWSGGGVQPQHF. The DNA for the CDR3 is TGTGCCAGCAGCTGGTCAGGGGGCGGCGTTCAGCCCCAGCATTTT.